This T cell receptor (beta chain) originates from a study of OX40 agonist ivuxolimab in advanced cancers. Germline lookup yields CDR1 SGHKS and CDR2 YYEKEE (reference sequence). The CDR3 extends over 15 amino acids. V lost 3 bases, J lost 3 bases, and 7 bases stayed unmatched. Sequencing used immunoSEQ multiplex PCR; TCRdb keeps in-frame clones, though not all of them. The sample carries 60,000 or so clones, approximately 77% recorded once. This sample comprised CD4+ or CD8+ T cells sorted from blood, obtained in a trial of the OX40 agonist ivuxolimab. The gene calls are TRBV5-5 and TRBJ2-5; 8 nucleotides line up with TRBD2. The origin of this receptor is an adult with an advanced solid tumor such as melanoma, head and neck, liver or kidney cancer. Here the CDR3 DNA reads TGTGCCAGCAGCTCAAAAACTAGCGGCGAAGAGACCCAGTACTTC. As protein: CASSSKTSGEETQYF.